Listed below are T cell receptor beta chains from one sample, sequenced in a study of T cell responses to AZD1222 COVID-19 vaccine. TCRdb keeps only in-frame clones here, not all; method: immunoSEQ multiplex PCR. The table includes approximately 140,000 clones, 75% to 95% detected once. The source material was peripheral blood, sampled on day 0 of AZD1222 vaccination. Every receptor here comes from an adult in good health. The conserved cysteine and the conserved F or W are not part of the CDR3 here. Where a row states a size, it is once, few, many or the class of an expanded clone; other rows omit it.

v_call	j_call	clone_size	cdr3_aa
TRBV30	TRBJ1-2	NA	AWSVQGGGYT
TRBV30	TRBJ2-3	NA	AWRPGLAGGPLDTQY
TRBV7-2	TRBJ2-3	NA	ASSPGLAGGPSTDTQY
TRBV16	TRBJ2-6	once	ASSLGTFSGANVLT
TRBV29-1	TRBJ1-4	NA	SVEQGWEKLF
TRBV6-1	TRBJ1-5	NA	ASSELPDQPQH
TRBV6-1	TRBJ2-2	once	ASSGQGSGNTGELF
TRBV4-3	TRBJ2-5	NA	ASSQDWPSGIGETQY
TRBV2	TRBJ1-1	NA	ASSVLGASTEAF
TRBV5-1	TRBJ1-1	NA	ASSLRGGRLLLPDTEAF
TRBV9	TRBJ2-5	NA	ASSDLETQY
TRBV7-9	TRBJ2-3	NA	AIIAVAGTDTQY
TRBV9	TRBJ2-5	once	ASSVSAGVGETQY
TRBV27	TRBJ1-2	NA	ASRYRPGYGYT
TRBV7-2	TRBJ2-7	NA	ASSPGQGTPVYEQY
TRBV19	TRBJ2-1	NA	ASSLGQGAHEQF
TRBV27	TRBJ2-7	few	ASRSGRGGYEQY
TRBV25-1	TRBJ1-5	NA	ASSGDSHQPQH
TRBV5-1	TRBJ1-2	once	ASSLDRGVYGYT
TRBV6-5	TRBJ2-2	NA	ASRVPGNTGELF
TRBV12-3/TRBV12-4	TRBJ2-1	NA	ASSREPYNEQF
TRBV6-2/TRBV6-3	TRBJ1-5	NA	ASSYPDSLGQPQH
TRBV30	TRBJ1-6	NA	AWSVQHYSPLH
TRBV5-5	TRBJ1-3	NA	ASSFRGVIGNTIY
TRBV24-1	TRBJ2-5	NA	ATSERRGGQETQY
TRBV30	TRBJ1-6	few	AWSDLGTEYSPLH
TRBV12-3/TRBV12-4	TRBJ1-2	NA	ASSPDRGAGYT
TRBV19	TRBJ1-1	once	ASTERPIMTTEAF
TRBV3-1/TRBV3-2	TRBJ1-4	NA	ASSQTPPGLNEKLF
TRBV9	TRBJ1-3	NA	ASSVDLTGGNTIY
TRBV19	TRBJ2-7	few	ASRSTLGIRSYEQY
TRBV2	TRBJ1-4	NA	ASSVMGGVEKLF
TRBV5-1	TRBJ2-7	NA	ASSADTHRGGLGEQY
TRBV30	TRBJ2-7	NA	AWSRQGMGEQY
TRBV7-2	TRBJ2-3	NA	ASSLERVAGMADTQY
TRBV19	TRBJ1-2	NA	ASSSVRTANYGYT
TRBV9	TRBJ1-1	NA	ASSVDKGMSTEAF
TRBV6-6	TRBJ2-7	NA	ASSYETGSYEQY
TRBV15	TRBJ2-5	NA	ATSIQTGALETQY
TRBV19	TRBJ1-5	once	ASSISGEGQPQH
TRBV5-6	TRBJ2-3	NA	ASSPFADTQY
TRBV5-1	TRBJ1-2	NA	ASSLEQTNYGYT
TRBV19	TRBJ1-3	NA	ASGVDAASGNTIY
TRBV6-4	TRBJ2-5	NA	ASSERAARQETQY
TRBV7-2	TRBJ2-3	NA	ASSLGVSTDTQY
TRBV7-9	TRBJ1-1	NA	ASSSGQGEVEAF
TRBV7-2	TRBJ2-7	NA	ASSRPGQQYEQY
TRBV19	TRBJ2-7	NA	ASSISPSGIYEQY
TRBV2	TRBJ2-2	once	ASSDQPGQIVTGELF
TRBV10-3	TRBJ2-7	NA	AITDGEGHSYEQY
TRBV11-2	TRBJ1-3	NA	ASSLGRSGNTIY
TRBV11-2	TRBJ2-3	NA	ASSPQTSGRDTQY
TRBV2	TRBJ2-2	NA	ASSPQGGNTGELF
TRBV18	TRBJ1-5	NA	ASSPRGRADQPQH
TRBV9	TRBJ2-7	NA	ASSAGTFSSYEQY
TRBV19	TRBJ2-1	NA	ASSIGAGVGYNEQF
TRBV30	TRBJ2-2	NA	AWSVVQNTGELF
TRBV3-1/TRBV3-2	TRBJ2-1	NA	ASSQGTSGRRNEQF
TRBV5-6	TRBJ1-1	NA	ASSWVRQEGGTEAF
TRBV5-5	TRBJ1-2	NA	ASSLAARGVRGYT